One sample yielded the 24 T cell receptor beta chains listed below, sequenced in a study of shared clonotypes between healthy human individuals (dated by TCRdb to 2018 to 2020). Libraries were constructed by the immunoSEQ multiplex PCR assay. TCRdb limited this immuneACCESS table to in-frame rearrangements with V and J called. A share of clones is missing; checked studies link under half to unresolved V genes, and the rest is unexplained. This sample lists roughly 2,500,000 clones; roughly 93% were detected once. The top ten clonotypes cover 0.36% of the sample. Sequenced material: naive CD4+ T cells from PBMCs. This specimen's cell subset or site label, interpreted: CD45RA+ positively selected. The receptors were gathered from a young man in good health. Some clones in this sample may be carry-over from other donors' samples.

V gene TRBV27 combines with J gene TRBJ2-2, with D uncertain. The CDR3 is 15 amino acids. V lost 3 bases, J lost 2 bases, and 10 bases lay in between. Germline V CDR1 and CDR2: MNHEY, SMNVEV (reference sequence). CDR3 bases: TGTGCCAGCAGTTTGAGAGCTTCTAACACCGGGGAGCTGTTTTTT. Its protein product is CASSLRASNTGELFF.

The V and J genes are TRBV15 and TRBJ2-5; D gene ambiguous. Germline CDR1 LNHNV, CDR2 YYDKDF (reference sequence). The V and J ends lost 2 bases and 5 bases respectively, with 9 bases between them. The CDR3 loop spans 13 amino acids. CDR3 nucleotides: TGTGCCACCAGCAGAAGAATGGAGGAGACCCAGTACTTC. Residues: CATSRRMEETQYF.

The V gene is TRBV6-4, the J gene TRBJ1-1; no reliable D call. Trimming left V 3 bases short and J 1 base short, with 6 bases between. Per germline, CDR1 MRHNA and CDR2 SNTAGT. The CDR3 runs 13 residues. CDR3 region: CASSEQWNTEAFF. CDR3 coding DNA: TGTGCCAGCAGTGAACAATGGAACACTGAAGCTTTCTTT.

The V call is TRBV18, the J call TRBJ1-1; no clear D. The CDR3 extends over 15 amino acids. V was trimmed by 0 bases and J by 0 bases, leaving 8 bases between them. CDR1 and CDR2 from the germline V gene are KGHSH and LQKENI. The chain's CDR3 is CASSPPSLMNTEAFF. The CDR3 nucleotides are TGTGCCAGCTCACCACCGTCGCTGATGAACACTGAAGCTTTCTTT.

The chain links TRBV10-3 to TRBJ2-3; 9 nucleotides align to TRBD2. The CDR3 covers 15 residues. Germline assignment: CDR1 ENHRY and CDR2 SYGVKD. J was trimmed by 2 bases and V by 6 bases; bases with no gene match: 6. CDR3 loop: CAISARGRATDTQYF. Here the CDR3 DNA reads TGTGCCATCAGCGCTCGCGGGAGGGCCACAGATACGCAGTATTTT.

This sequence joins TRBV5-6 and TRBJ2-3, with TRBD1 matching 8 bases. The germline gives CDR1 SGHDT, CDR2 YYEEEE. J gave up 4 bases and V 3 bases, and 4 bases lay outside the gene matches. The CDR3 runs 14 residues. CDR3 DNA: TGTGCCAGCAGCTCGGACAGGGAAGCAGATACGCAGTATTTT. It yields the protein CASSSDREADTQYF.

The rearrangement joins TRBV7-7 to TRBJ2-1; the match to TRBD2 covers 8 bases. The CDR3 sequence is 16 residues long. Per germline, CDR1 SSHAT and CDR2 FNYEAQ (reference sequence). Trimming at V came to 6 bases and at J to 4 bases, leaving 11 bases not matched to a gene. CDR3 region: CASSALGRAAYNEQFF. The CDR3 DNA is TGTGCCAGCAGTGCACTCGGGAGGGCCGCGTACAATGAGCAGTTCTTC. Supplemented by reference TRBV7-7 and TRBJ2-1, the full variable domain reads GAGVSQSPRYKVTKRGQDVTLRCDPISSHATLYWYQQALGQGPEFLTYFNYEAQPDKSGLPSDRFSAERPEGSISTLTIQRTEQRDSAMYRCASSALGRAAYNEQFFGPGTRLTVL.

The genes are TRBV5-1 and TRBJ2-7, with D perhaps matching TRBD1 (6 bases). Germline CDR1 is SGHRS and CDR2 is YFSETQ. The length of the CDR3 is 14 residues. The germline V and J ends were trimmed by 4 bases and 1 base, with 12 bases remaining between them. This chain's CDR3 is CASSPPGQSYEQYF. As DNA, the CDR3 is TGCGCCAGCAGCCCTCCAGGACAGTCCTACGAGCAGTACTTC.

The chain joins TRBV14 to TRBJ2-5; 9 positions agree with TRBD2. J lost 5 bases, V lost 3 bases, and 4 bases had no gene match. There are 14 residues in the CDR3. CDR1 is SGHDN and CDR2 is FVKESK in the germline V gene. The chain's CDR3 is CASSHLSGRETQYF. The DNA for the CDR3 is TGTGCCAGCAGCCACCTAAGCGGGAGGGAGACCCAGTACTTC.

The V gene is TRBV28, the J gene TRBJ2-1, with 7 positions matching TRBD1. Germline V CDR1 and CDR2: MDHEN, SYDVKM. V shed 5 bases and J 0 bases; nucleotides not matched to a gene: 10. The length of the CDR3 is 17 residues. CDR3: CASSPSQGQSSYNEQFF. CDR3 nucleotide sequence: TGTGCCAGCAGTCCCTCTCAGGGACAGAGCTCCTACAATGAGCAGTTCTTC.

This rearrangement joins TRBV7-2 to TRBJ1-1; D is undetermined. The V gene lost 1 base and the J gene lost 7 bases, with 10 bases spanning the gap. CDR1 is SGHTA, CDR2 FQGNSA, per germline. The CDR3 extends over 13 amino acids. The DNA of the CDR3 is TGTGCCAGCAGCTTAGGGGTGGCGGGTGAAGCTTTCTTT. Translating gives CASSLGVAGEAFF.

The genes are TRBV2 and TRBJ2-7; D gene uncertain. The V gene's germline CDR1 is SNHLY and CDR2 FYNNEI. V lost 6 bases to trimming and J lost 5 bases, with 11 bases between them. This CDR3 contains 12 residues. The DNA of the CDR3 is TGTGCCAGCAGCAAGGTTGTGGACGAGCAGTACTTC. It translates to CASSKVVDEQYF.

The gene calls are TRBV28 and TRBJ2-2, with TRBD2 matching over 13 bases. The V gene end was trimmed by 8 bases and the J gene end by 8 bases; junction bases not matched to a gene: 11. Germline-derived CDR1 and CDR2 are MDHEN and SYDVKM. The CDR3 covers 16 residues. CDR3: CASRTGGTSGKGELFF. The DNA of the CDR3 is TGTGCCAGCCGTACCGGTGGGACTAGCGGGAAAGGGGAGCTGTTTTTT.

The chain links TRBV23-1 to TRBJ2-3; 9 bases are a match to TRBD1. TRBV23-1 is given ORF status, its function remaining uncertain. The CDR3 extends over 19 amino acids. The ends lost 4 bases at V and 3 bases at J; junction bases unmatched: 17. The CDR3 DNA reads as TGCGCCAGCAGTCCCCGGGACAGGGAACAACTAGCGCCGACAGATACGCAGTATTTT. Protein product: CASSPRDREQLAPTDTQYF.

The rearrangement links TRBV9 to TRBJ2-2; TRBD2 agrees at 11 bases. In germline, CDR1 is SGDLS, CDR2 YYNGEE. The CDR3 is 16 amino acids. V shed 4 bases and J 6 bases; nucleotides not matched to a gene: 8. For the CDR3, the DNA is TGTGCCAGCAGCATAGCGGGAGGGCCCCGGGCCGGGGAGCTGTTTTTT. Its protein product is CASSIAGGPRAGELFF.

CDR3 in DNA: TGTGCCAGTAGACCGAGCGGCCCCAAGGTGGGGGAGACCCAGTACTTC. It encodes CASRPSGPKVGETQYF. The chain combines TRBV19 with TRBJ2-5, with D tentatively TRBD2 (5 bases). This CDR3 spans 16 amino acids. Per the germline V gene, CDR1 is LNHDA and CDR2 is SQIVND (reference sequence). V gave up 6 bases and J gave up 5 bases, with 22 bases separating them. Looking up the rest from reference TRBV19 and TRBJ2-5 gives the full variable domain: DGGITQSPKYLFRKEGQNVTLSCEQNLNHDAMYWYRQDPGQGLRLIYYSQIVNDFQKGDIAEGYSVSREKKESFPLTVTSAQKNPTAFYLCASRPSGPKVGETQYFGPGTRLLVL.

This chain links TRBV5-1 with TRBJ1-1, with D hard to call. The CDR3 totals 17 residues. V lost 0 bases and J lost 0, with 15 bases in between. Germline loops: CDR1 SGHRS, CDR2 YFSETQ. CDR3 DNA: TGCGCCAGCAGCTTGGGACAAGGAAACCGAATGAACACTGAAGCTTTCTTT. This encodes CASSLGQGNRMNTEAFF. The entire variable domain, with the rest obtained from reference TRBV5-1 and TRBJ1-1, is as follows: KAGVTQTPRYLIKTRGQQVTLSCSPISGHRSVSWYQQTPGQGLQFLFEYFSETQRNKGNFPGRFSGRQFSNSRSEMNVSTLELGDSALYLCASSLGQGNRMNTEAFFGQGTRLTVV.

This clone has a single count. The rearrangement joins TRBV2 to TRBJ2-5; 7 nucleotides match TRBD2. The CDR3 spans 17 residues. Germline V lookup: CDR1 SNHLY, CDR2 FYNNEI. The V and J ends lost 0 bases and 4 bases, in that order; junction bases with no gene match: 11. The CDR3 region is CASSEAGRASVIETQYF. DNA for the CDR3: TGTGCCAGCAGTGAAGCGGGGAGGGCCTCCGTAATAGAGACCCAGTACTTC. Full variable domain (missing parts from reference TRBV2 and TRBJ2-5): EPEVTQTPSHQVTQMGQEVILRCVPISNHLYFYWYRQILGQKVEFLVSFYNNEISEKSEIFDDQFSVERPDGSNFTLKIRSTKLEDSAMYFCASSEAGRASVIETQYFGPGTRLLVL.

The rearrangement links TRBV2 to TRBJ2-2, with 8 bases aligning to TRBD1. The CDR3 runs to 14 residues. Losses at the gene ends were 5 bases for V and 9 bases for J; bases not matched to a gene: 8. Germline values: CDR1 SNHLY, CDR2 FYNNEI. As DNA, the CDR3 is TGTGCCAGCAGTCCACCCCGGGACAGGAGGGAGCTGTTTTTT. It specifies CASSPPRDRRELFF.

The chain uses TRBV28 and TRBJ2-1; D is possibly TRBD1 (6 bases). Germline CDR1 is MDHEN and CDR2 is SYDVKM. Trimming pared 2 bases from V and 16 bases from J, leaving 15 bases between. The CDR3 loop spans 12 amino acids. The CDR3 spells CASSLDGQGNFF. In DNA form, the CDR3 reads TGTGCCAGCAGTTTAGATGGTCAGGGGAACTTCTTC.

In its sample, this clone was seen once. The gene calls are TRBV28 and TRBJ1-1; TRBD1 agrees at 7 bases. The CDR3 has 14 amino acids. The trim removed 4 bases at V and 4 bases at J, leaving 6 bases unmatched. Germline assignment: CDR1 MDHEN and CDR2 SYDVKM. The CDR3 loop is CASSSPPGGTEAFF. CDR3 bases: TGTGCCAGCAGTTCGCCCCCAGGGGGCACTGAAGCTTTCTTT.

Details on this clone: Other nucleotide sequences in the sample specify the same CDR3. The gene calls are TRBV27 and TRBJ2-3; D may correspond to TRBD1 or TRBD2 (5 bases each). The length of the CDR3 is 14 residues. CDR1 MNHEY and CDR2 SMNVEV come from the germline V gene (reference sequence). With 3 bases removed from V and 0 bases from J, the gap between germline ends came to 7 bases. In DNA form, the CDR3 reads TGTGCCAGCAGTTTGGGACCTAGCACAGATACGCAGTATTTT. Encoded protein: CASSLGPSTDTQYF.

The V and J genes are TRBV11-1 and TRBJ2-3, with D tentatively TRBD2 (5 bases). V shed 1 base and J shed 2 bases, with 10 bases lying between them. CDR3 length equals 15 residues. The V gene's germline CDR1 is SGHAT and CDR2 FQDESV (reference sequence). The CDR3, as DNA: TGTGCCAGCAGCTTAGGGCTAGCCCCCACAGATACGCAGTATTTT. This encodes CASSLGLAPTDTQYF. The whole variable domain, filled in from reference TRBV11-1 and TRBJ2-3, reads EAEVAQSPRYKITEKSQAVAFWCDPISGHATLYWYRQILGQGPELLVQFQDESVVDDSQLPKDRFSAERLKGVDSTLKIQPAELGDSAMYLCASSLGLAPTDTQYFGPGTRLTVL.

The chain recombines TRBV2 with TRBJ2-5; D perhaps matches TRBD2 (5 bases). This CDR3 contains 15 residues. Germline CDR1 reads SNHLY; CDR2 reads FYNNEI. Trimming cost V 5 bases and J 5 bases, with 18 bases left between them. The CDR3 spells CASSSNPGGRETQYF. CDR3 in DNA: TGTGCCAGCAGTTCTAACCCCGGAGGCCGGGAGACCCAGTACTTC.